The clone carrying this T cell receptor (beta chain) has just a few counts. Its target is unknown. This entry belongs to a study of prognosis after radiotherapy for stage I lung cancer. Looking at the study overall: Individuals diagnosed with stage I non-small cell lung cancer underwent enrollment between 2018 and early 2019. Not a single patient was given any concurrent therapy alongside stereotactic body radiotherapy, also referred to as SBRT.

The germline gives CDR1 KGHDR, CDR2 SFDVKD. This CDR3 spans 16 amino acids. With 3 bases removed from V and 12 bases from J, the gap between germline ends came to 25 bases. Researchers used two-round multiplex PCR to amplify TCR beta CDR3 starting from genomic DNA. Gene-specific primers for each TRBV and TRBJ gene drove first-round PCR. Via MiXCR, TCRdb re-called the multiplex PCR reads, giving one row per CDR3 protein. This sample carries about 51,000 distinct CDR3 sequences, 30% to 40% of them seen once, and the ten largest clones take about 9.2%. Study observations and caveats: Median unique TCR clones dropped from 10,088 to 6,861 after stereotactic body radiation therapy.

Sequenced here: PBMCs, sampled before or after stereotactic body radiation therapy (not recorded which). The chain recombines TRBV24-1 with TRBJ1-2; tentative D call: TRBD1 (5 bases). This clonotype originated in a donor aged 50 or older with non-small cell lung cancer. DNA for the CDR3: TGTGCCACCAGTGATCCCCGGGACGGAATTAACTATGTCCACACCTTC. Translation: CATSDPRDGINYVHTF.